The clone carrying this T cell receptor (beta chain) has more than one count but fewer than ten. The target antigen is unknown. These data originate in a study of blood T cells in healthy people across ages. Study-wide results and caveats: PBMCs were not sorted, which prevented a conclusive comparison of naive versus antigen-experienced cells.

With V trimmed by 6 bases and J by 3 bases, 5 bases remained unmatched. The CDR3 extends over 14 amino acids. Germline CDR1 is MDHEN and CDR2 is SYDVKM. A second PCR, run for about 7 to 12 cycles, used a sample-barcoded 5' primer plus a J-beta primer mix. TCRdb reanalysed the 5' RACE reads using MiXCR and keeps one entry per CDR3 protein. The data hold a few hundred thousand distinct CDR3 sequences, with 27% observed a single time. The receptor was derived from an older woman in good health. The sequencing input was blood. The rearrangement links TRBV28 to TRBJ2-1; TRBD2 matches at 7 bases. The DNA of the CDR3 is TGTGCCAGCAGGGTAGCGGGTGACTACAATGAGCAGTTCTTC. This sequence encodes CASRVAGDYNEQFF.